This TCR beta chain is drawn from a study of T cell responses to AZD1222 COVID-19 vaccine. The assay was immunoSEQ multiplex PCR, and TCRdb's table has in-frame clones only and misses some. The sample has 100,000 to 150,000 clones; approximately 90% are singletons. The length of the CDR3 is 13 residues. Germline CDR1 SEHNR, CDR2 FQNEAQ (reference sequence). The V end lost 3 bases, the J end lost 1 base, and 7 bases lay between the germline ends. The sequencing used peripheral blood, collected on day 0 of MenACWY control vaccination. This clonotype originated in an adult in good health. V is TRBV7-9 and J is TRBJ2-7; no reliable D call. The CDR3 sequence is CASSLVPSYEQYF. CDR3 coding DNA: TGTGCCAGCAGCTTGGTACCGTCCTACGAGCAGTACTTC.